This T cell receptor (beta chain) emerged from a study of T cell repertoires in cytomegalovirus infection. Study in general: Shared public TCR beta signatures pointed to both CMV infection and a matching HLA type.

In TCRdb, the reads were re-called with MiXCR into one record per CDR3 protein. The data hold approximately 340,000 distinct CDR3 sequences, with around 29% observed a single time. There are 14 residues in the CDR3. V gave up 4 bases and J gave up 9 bases, with 16 bases separating them. Germline V gives CDR1 SGHAT, CDR2 FQNNGV. This clonotype was seen repeatedly, ten times or more. Its antigen remains unidentified. Study outcomes and limitations: In two of eight donors, the top clonotype was HLA-C-restricted CMV-specific.

This sequence joins TRBV11-2 and TRBJ1-5, with D possibly matching TRBD1 (5 bases). The clonotype comes from a human donor in good health (CMV status not recorded). Some clones in this sample may be carry-over from other donors' samples. The sample here was cultured PBMCs, taken from culture after CMV antigen stimulation. DNA for the CDR3: TGTGCCAGCAGCTCACGGGACTCCGGAGGGCCCCAGCATTTT. Its translation is CASSSRDSGGPQHF.